This T cell receptor (beta chain) was documented in a study of breast tumors, draining lymph nodes, adjacent tissues. Study-level findings and limits: Compared with lymph nodes, tumors were less diverse; compared with nontumor tissue, more.

Trimming shortened V by 7 bases and J by 0 bases, and 18 bases separated the two germline ends. Germline lookup yields CDR1 LNHDA and CDR2 SQIVND (reference sequence). CDR3 size: 17 residues. Turning to this clonotype: The antigen is unknown.

Each CDR3 protein is one row after TCRdb ran MiXCR on the multiplex PCR reads. The profile shows under 300,000 distinct CDR3 sequences, about 34% of them singletons. Breast cancer patients provided tissue from their axillary draining lymph nodes. This TCR derives from a female donor with breast cancer. Some clones in this sample may be carry-over from other donors' samples. This rearrangement joins TRBV19 to TRBJ1-4; tentatively, D is TRBD1 (6 bases). Input material: axillary lymph node tissue. CDR3 sequence (DNA): TGTGCCAGTAAAGAGGGGGTTGGGAGCACAACTAATGAAAAACTGTTTTTT. Translation: CASKEGVGSTTNEKLFF. Drawing the rest from reference TRBV19 and TRBJ1-4, the complete variable domain is DGGITQSPKYLFRKEGQNVTLSCEQNLNHDAMYWYRQDPGQGLRLIYYSQIVNDFQKGDIAEGYSVSREKKESFPLTVTSAQKNPTAFYLCASKEGVGSTTNEKLFFGSGTQLSVL.